These 25 T cell receptor beta chains share one sample of origin, sequenced in a study of blood T cells in healthy people across ages. A sample-barcoded 5' primer and a J-beta primer mix were used in a second PCR of roughly 7 to 11 cycles. TCRdb re-analysed the 5' RACE reads in MiXCR, keeping a single row per CDR3 protein. The sample lists about 1.7 million distinct CDR3 sequences; 28% were seen once. The specimen was blood. These receptors came from a woman aged 30 to 39 in good health.

This clonotype was observed a single time. This rearrangement joins TRBV28 to TRBJ1-4; TRBD1 agrees at 10 bases. The trim removed 6 bases at V and 9 bases at J, leaving 13 bases unmatched. CDR1 MDHEN and CDR2 SYDVKM come from the germline V gene. CDR3 length: 16 amino acids. CDR3 sequence (DNA): TGTGCCAGCAGCCTCGGGACAGGGGACGGTGGTAAAAAACTGTTTTTT. Protein: CASSLGTGDGGKKLFF.

This clonotype was observed a few times. One end of the junction does not line up with germline, which may come from a read error. This chain uses TRBV7-6 with TRBJ1-6, with D possibly TRBD1 on 5 matching bases. The CDR3 runs to 14 residues. Germline V gives CDR1 SGHVS, CDR2 FNYEAQ. The CDR3 coding sequence is TGTGCCTGCAGCATGGGGGACTTGAATTCACCCCTCCACTTT. It encodes CACSMGDLNSPLHF.

This clonotype came up a few times. The chain has TRBV7-3 and TRBJ2-1; 7 bases match TRBD2. V lost 5 bases to trimming and J lost 8 bases; unmatched junction nucleotides: 12. There are 15 residues in the CDR3. Germline loops: CDR1 SGHTA, CDR2 FQGTGA. CDR3 amino acids: CASSTNGDYSDEQFF. The CDR3 DNA sequence: TGTGCCAGCAGCACTAACGGGGACTACTCCGATGAGCAGTTCTTC. Complete variable domain (other parts from reference TRBV7-3 and TRBJ2-1): GAGVSQTPSNKVTEKGKYVELRCDPISGHTALYWYRQSLGQGPEFLIYFQGTGAADDSGLPNDRFFAVRPEGSVSTLKIQRTERGDSAVYLCASSTNGDYSDEQFFGPGTRLTVL.

The rearrangement joins TRBV20-1 to TRBJ2-2; 8 nucleotides agree with TRBD1. This CDR3 is 16 amino acids long. V dropped 1 base and J dropped 3; count of bases not matched to a gene: 7. CDR1 DFQATT and CDR2 SNEGSKA come from the germline V gene (reference sequence). The CDR3: CSARVPGQAYTGELFF. The CDR3 bases are TGCAGTGCTAGAGTACCGGGACAGGCTTACACCGGGGAGCTGTTTTTT.

This clonotype came up many times. The chain links TRBV20-1 to TRBJ2-7; 8 bases are a match to TRBD2. The CDR3 extends over 14 amino acids. Germline V CDR1 and CDR2: DFQATT, SNEGSKA (reference sequence). With 5 bases clipped from V and 4 bases from J, the junction kept 10 bases outside the gene matches. As DNA, the CDR3 is TGCAGTGCTGACACAGCGGGAGAATCGTACGAGCAGTACTTC. Residues: CSADTAGESYEQYF.

In its sample, this clonotype was seen a few times. The junction departs from the called germline gene at one end, perhaps through a read error. V is TRBV28 and J is TRBJ2-7, with D unresolved. CDR3 size: 12 residues. Germline CDR1 is MDHEN and CDR2 is SYDVKM. The CDR3 nucleotides read TGTGCCAGCAGCCCGCCCATTTACGGGCAGTACTTC. This sequence encodes CASSPPIYGQYF.

This clonotype appeared many times. Its ends do not fully match the called genes, so a read error is possible. This sequence joins TRBV5-1 and TRBJ2-3; 8 positions agree with TRBD1. CDR3 length: 14 residues. From germline, CDR1 is SGHRS and CDR2 YFSETQ. The CDR3 DNA reads as TGTGCCAGCAGCACAGGGGGAGGAACAGATACGCAGTATTTT. Its translation is CASSTGGGTDTQYF.

This clonotype was seen a handful of times. CDR3 nucleotides: TGTGCCAGCAGCTTAGACCCGGATAGCGGGAGCTACAATGAGCAGTTCTTC. Its translation: CASSLDPDSGSYNEQFF. V and J are TRBV7-6 and TRBJ2-1; 9 bases align to TRBD2. Per germline, CDR1 SGHVS and CDR2 FNYEAQ. V was clipped by 1 base and J by 3 bases; unmatched bases: 7. The CDR3 covers 17 residues.

This chain uses TRBV10-1 with TRBJ2-3, with D tentatively TRBD2 (5 bases). This CDR3 has 12 residues. The V end was cut by 3 bases, the J end by 8 bases, with 9 bases between. The germline gives CDR1 WNHNN, CDR2 SYGVQD (reference sequence). The chain's CDR3 is CASSDELATQYF. The CDR3 nucleotides read TGCGCCAGCAGTGATGAGCTAGCTACGCAGTATTTT.

V is TRBV27 and J is TRBJ2-5; TRBD2 might be the D (5 bases). Trimming shortened V by 5 bases and J by 4 bases, and 17 bases separated the two germline ends. CDR3 size: 15 residues. CDR1 MNHEY and CDR2 SMNVEV come from the germline V gene (reference sequence). CDR3 residues: CASSPYWAGRETQYF. The CDR3 coding sequence is TGTGCCAGCAGTCCCTACTGGGCGGGCCGAGAGACCCAGTACTTC.

As regards this clonotype: Just one base apart from a much larger clone, this may be a read error. This rearrangement joins TRBV9 to TRBJ1-2, with a tentative D call TRBD1 (5 bases). Germline loops: CDR1 SGDLS, CDR2 YYNGEE. This CDR3 has 15 residues. V was pared by 0 bases and J by 5 bases, with 14 bases between. In nucleotides, the CDR3 is TGTGCCAGCAGCGTAGATCTTGGAGGGACTTATGGCTACACCTTC. Translating it yields CASSVDLGGTYGYTF.

Points on this clonotype: An end of the junction differs from the germline gene, which may be a read error. V gene TRBV3-1 combines with J gene TRBJ1-1; D is perhaps TRBD1 (5 bases). CDR1 and CDR2 from the germline V gene are LGHDT and YNNKEL (reference sequence). The CDR3 sequence is 12 residues long. Written as DNA, the CDR3 is TGTGCCGGCAGAAGGGCAGGGTCTGAAGCTTTCTTT. This translates into CAGRRAGSEAFF.

This clonotype appeared many times. The V and J genes are TRBV12-3 or TRBV12-4 and TRBJ1-1; D might be TRBD1 (5 bases). The CDR3 has 13 residues. The V end was cut by 2 bases, the J end by 4 bases, with 8 bases between. In nucleotides, the CDR3 is TGTGCCAGCAGTTTAATGGGGGTCACTGAAGCTTTCTTT. Translated: CASSLMGVTEAFF.

This clonotype was recorded at least ten times. The CDR3 DNA reads TGTGCCACCAAGCAGGAGGTAAATGAGCAGTTCTTC. As protein: CATKQEVNEQFF. The chain uses TRBV6-5 and TRBJ2-1; tentatively, D is TRBD2 (5 bases). V lost 10 bases and J lost 7, with 14 bases in between. The V gene's germline CDR1 is MNHEY and CDR2 SVGAGI. The CDR3 sequence is 12 residues long.

CDR3 residues: CASSSGSREGAYGQYF. DNA for the CDR3: TGTGCCAGCAGCTCCGGGTCGCGGGAGGGAGCCTACGGGCAGTACTTC. This chain joins TRBV7-8 and TRBJ2-5; 9 bases fit TRBD2. Trimming took 4 bases from V and 11 from J; bases not matched to a gene: 17. The germline gives CDR1 SGHVS, CDR2 FQNEAQ. The CDR3 totals 16 residues. Filled out from reference TRBV7-8 and TRBJ2-5, the complete variable domain reads GAGVSQSPRYKVAKRGQDVALRCDPISGHVSLFWYQQALGQGPEFLTYFQNEAQLDKSGLPSDRFFAERPEGSVSTLKIQRTQQEDSAVYLCASSSGSREGAYGQYFGPGTRLLVL.

This clonotype was seen only a few times. V is TRBV20-1 and J is TRBJ1-4, with a tentative D call TRBD1 (5 bases). Between the trimmed V and J ends, which lost 0 bases and 3 bases, there was a span of 11 bases. Germline-derived CDR1 and CDR2 are DFQATT and SNEGSKA (reference sequence). CDR3 size: 15 residues. As DNA, the CDR3 is TGCAGTGCTAGAGAGGGGCTTAAGGCTAATGAAAAACTGTTTTTT. Its translation: CSAREGLKANEKLFF.

Only a few counts were recorded for this clonotype. The chain couples TRBV12-3 or TRBV12-4 to TRBJ1-4; weak D call: TRBD1 (6 bases). The V and J ends lost 6 bases and 5 bases respectively, with 16 bases between them. The CDR3 spans 15 residues. The CDR3 is CASSPRKQGNEKLFF. CDR3 sequence (DNA): TGTGCCAGCAGCCCAAGGAAACAGGGAAATGAAAAACTGTTTTTT.

In regard to this clonotype: This may arise from a read error, as a much more abundant clone is one base away. Since the CDR3 does not end with the conserved phenylalanine or tryptophan, this likely comes from a read error. The DNA for the CDR3 is TGCAGCGTCCTCCCCGGGGCCAGGGGGTACACTGAAGCTTTCTGT. This gives the protein CSVLPGARGYTEAFC. The chain couples TRBV29-1 to TRBJ1-1, with 7 bases lining up with TRBD1. This CDR3 spans 15 amino acids. The germline CDR1 and CDR2 sequences are SQVTM and ANQGSEA. Unmatched junction bases numbered 13, after V lost 6 bases and J lost 3 bases.

This clonotype was recorded many times. V usage is TRBV27 and J usage is TRBJ2-7; 7 bases are a match to TRBD1. Germline CDR1 and CDR2: MNHEY and SMNVEV (reference sequence). This CDR3 region has 15 residues. V gave up 6 bases and J gave up 1 base; unmatched junction bases: 9. The CDR3 here is CASREIQGRSYEQYF. Here the CDR3 DNA reads TGTGCCAGCAGAGAAATACAGGGGCGATCCTACGAGCAGTACTTC.

The rearrangement joins TRBV30 to TRBJ2-1; D not certain. Germline V gene sequence: CDR1 GTSNPN, CDR2 SVGIG (reference sequence). The CDR3 has 13 amino acids. The V and J ends lost 2 bases and 7 bases respectively, with 12 bases between them. The CDR3 nucleotides are TGTGCCTGGAGTTGGGCCACGGGTAATGAGCAGTTCTTC. It codes for CAWSWATGNEQFF. Full variable domain (rest looked up from reference TRBV30 and TRBJ2-1): SQTIHQWPATLVQPVGSPLSLECTVEGTSNPNLYWYRQAAGRGLQLLFYSVGIGQISSEVPQNLSASRPQDRQFILSSKKLLLSDSGFYLCAWSWATGNEQFFGPGTRLTVL.

The CDR3: CASTQGGDTYKQYF. In nucleotides, the CDR3 is TGTGCCAGCACCCAGGGGGGAGACACCTACAAGCAGTACTTC. J is TRBJ2-4 and V is TRBV12-3 or TRBV12-4, with TRBD1 as a possible D gene (7 bases). Trimming took 7 bases from V and 13 from J, leaving 23 bases between them. This CDR3 comprises 14 residues.

This clonotype turned up a few times. The chain joins TRBV12-3 or TRBV12-4 to TRBJ2-7; D may correspond to TRBD1 or TRBD2 (6 bases each). The CDR3 loop spans 23 amino acids. V shed 5 bases and J shed 0 bases, with 38 bases lying between them. The CDR3 here is CASSKTHDRKIWDSGESSYEQYF. The CDR3 nucleotides read TGTGCCAGCAGTAAAACCCACGACAGGAAAATTTGGGACTCGGGTGAAAGCTCCTACGAGCAGTACTTC.

V and J are TRBV2 and TRBJ1-1, with D unclear. This CDR3 region has 12 residues. V was clipped by 2 bases and J by 6 bases, with 7 bases between them. From germline, CDR1 is SNHLY and CDR2 FYNNEI. The CDR3 DNA reads TGTGCCAGCAGTGAACGGGTGGCTGAAGCTTTCTTT. Residues: CASSERVAEAFF.

The chain couples TRBV12-3 or TRBV12-4 to TRBJ2-5; 8 bases map to TRBD2. The CDR3 spans 13 residues. The V gene end was trimmed by 7 bases and the J gene end by 11 bases; junction bases not matched to a gene: 12. Here the CDR3 reads CASTHREGSEQYF. DNA of the CDR3: TGTGCCAGCACCCACCGGGAGGGTAGTGAGCAGTACTTC.

This sequence joins TRBV7-9 and TRBJ2-4, with 7 positions matching TRBD1. This CDR3 region has 17 residues. V trimming: 0 bases; J trimming: 13 bases; junction bases outside the gene matches: 18. In germline, CDR1 is SEHNR, CDR2 FQNEAQ (reference sequence). The CDR3 spells CASSLALTGLLYNEQYF. The CDR3 nucleotides are TGTGCCAGCAGCTTAGCCCTGACAGGGTTGTTATACAATGAGCAGTACTTC.